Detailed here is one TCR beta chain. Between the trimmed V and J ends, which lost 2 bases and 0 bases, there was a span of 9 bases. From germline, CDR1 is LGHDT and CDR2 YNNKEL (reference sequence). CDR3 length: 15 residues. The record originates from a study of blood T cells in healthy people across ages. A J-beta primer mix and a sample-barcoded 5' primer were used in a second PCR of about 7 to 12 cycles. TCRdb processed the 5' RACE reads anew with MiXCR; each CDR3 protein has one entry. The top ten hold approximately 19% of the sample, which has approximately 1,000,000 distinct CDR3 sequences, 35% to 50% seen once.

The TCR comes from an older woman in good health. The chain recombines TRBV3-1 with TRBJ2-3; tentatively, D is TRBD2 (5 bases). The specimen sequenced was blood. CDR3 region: CASSQRLTSTDTQYF. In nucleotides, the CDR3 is TGTGCCAGCAGCCAAAGACTAACGAGCACAGATACGCAGTATTTT.